This entry features one T cell receptor (beta chain) sequence. What it recognizes is unknown. The sample belongs to a study of cytomegalovirus exposure and HLA in healthy donors. Overall study context: The roughly 130 validation repertoires were reported in a later analysis to have been generated on the same platform as the roughly 680 first-cohort repertoires.

Only in-frame clones appear in the TCRdb table, and some are missing; sequencing was by immunoSEQ multiplex PCR. This table has some 340,000 clones, about nine tenths appearing once. The germline gives CDR1 SGHRS, CDR2 YFSETQ. V lost 4 bases to trimming and J lost 7 bases; unmatched junction nucleotides: 8. This CDR3 has 14 amino acids. Separation from the roughly 670-subject first cohort characterized the approximately 120-subject validation cohort, to which the donors belonged. Study-wide results and limits: Cytomegalovirus association was assigned to under 200 TCR beta chains.

This TCR was sampled from a woman in her 30s in good health and CMV-seropositive. Material for sequencing was PBMCs. The chain combines TRBV5-1 with TRBJ1-1, with TRBD1 matching 9 bases. The CDR3 loop is CASSTDRGVGEAFF. The CDR3 nucleotides read TGCGCCAGCAGCACGGACAGGGGCGTTGGTGAAGCTTTCTTT.